These 30 T cell receptor beta chains were all obtained from the same sample, sequenced in a study of Tregs in tolerant kidney transplant recipients. The assay was immunoSEQ multiplex PCR, and TCRdb's table has in-frame clones only and misses some. The sample carries 60,000 to 75,000 clones, around 85% recorded once. The sample in question was Tregs from blood, obtained before the transplant. Source of these receptors: a human donor who received a combined kidney and bone marrow transplant.

This chain links TRBV7-9 with TRBJ2-7; weak D call: TRBD1 (6 bases). The CDR3 covers 11 residues. Per the germline V gene, CDR1 is SEHNR and CDR2 is FQNEAQ (reference sequence). The V gene lost 5 bases and the J gene lost 9 bases, with 11 bases spanning the gap. The CDR3: CASSRGGRQYF. The CDR3 bases are TGTGCCAGCAGCCGAGGGGGACGGCAGTACTTC.

J is TRBJ2-7 and V is TRBV19; D is unresolved. CDR1 is LNHDA and CDR2 is SQIVND in the germline V gene (reference sequence). CDR3 size: 14 residues. V lost 0 bases and J lost 2, with 8 bases in between. The CDR3 DNA sequence: TGTGCCAGTAGTATAGAACCAGGAACCTACGAGCAGTACTTC. It encodes CASSIEPGTYEQYF.

The genes are TRBV29-1 and TRBJ1-2; maybe TRBD1 (6 bases). The CDR3 covers 13 residues. Germline assignment: CDR1 SQVTM and CDR2 ANQGSEA. Trimming removed 7 bases at V and 0 bases at J, with 12 bases between. Here the CDR3 reads CSAGGGANYGYTF. In nucleotides, the CDR3 is TGCAGCGCCGGCGGGGGCGCTAACTATGGCTACACCTTC.

The genes are TRBV7-9 and TRBJ2-7; the D gene is possibly TRBD2 (6 bases). This CDR3 region has 15 residues. In germline, CDR1 is SEHNR, CDR2 FQNEAQ (reference sequence). The germline V and J ends were trimmed by 1 base and 2 bases, with 12 bases remaining between them. CDR3: CASSLVGDWAYEQYF. In DNA form, the CDR3 reads TGTGCCAGCAGCTTAGTTGGGGACTGGGCCTACGAGCAGTACTTC.

V and J are TRBV5-5 and TRBJ2-7; 10 nucleotides line up with TRBD2. CDR1 and CDR2 from the germline V gene are SGHKS and YYEKEE (reference sequence). Trimming cost V 1 base and J 4 bases; bases outside gene matches: 5. The CDR3 length is 15 residues. CDR3 loop: CASSLSLAGEYEQYF. Here the CDR3 DNA reads TGTGCCAGCAGCTTGAGCCTAGCGGGAGAATACGAGCAGTACTTC.

The rearrangement uses TRBV2 and TRBJ1-1; D is unclear. The CDR3 is made up of 12 amino acids. The ends were cut back, 7 bases at V and 10 bases at J, with 16 bases in the middle. Germline CDR1 reads SNHLY; CDR2 reads FYNNEI. The CDR3 sequence: CASIYYSGGAFF. In nucleotides, the CDR3 is TGTGCCAGCATTTACTATTCCGGCGGAGCTTTCTTT. Together with reference TRBV2 and TRBJ1-1, the CDR3 gives the full variable domain: EPEVTQTPSHQVTQMGQEVILRCVPISNHLYFYWYRQILGQKVEFLVSFYNNEISEKSEIFDDQFSVERPDGSNFTLKIRSTKLEDSAMYFCASIYYSGGAFFGQGTRLTVV.

CDR3 nucleotides: TGCGCCAGCAACCCAAGCGGACGCCAAGAGACCCAGTACTTC. Translation: CASNPSGRQETQYF. This chain links TRBV5-1 with TRBJ2-5; D is possibly TRBD2 (5 bases). The CDR3 is made up of 14 amino acids. Germline V gene sequence: CDR1 SGHRS, CDR2 YFSETQ. With 6 bases removed from V and 1 base from J, the gap between germline ends came to 13 bases.

This chain joins TRBV7-9 and TRBJ2-1; D unclear. Trimming took off 1 base at V and 7 bases at J, with 8 bases between the two ends. The CDR3 covers 13 residues. Germline V CDR1 and CDR2: SEHNR, FQNEAQ (reference sequence). CDR3 amino acids: CASSLVAGNEQFF. The DNA for the CDR3 is TGTGCCAGCAGCTTAGTAGCTGGGAATGAGCAGTTCTTC. The entire variable domain, with the rest obtained from reference TRBV7-9 and TRBJ2-1, is as follows: DTGVSQNPRHKITKRGQNVTFRCDPISEHNRLYWYRQTLGQGPEFLTYFQNEAQLEKSRLLSDRFSAERPKGSFSTLEIQRTEQGDSAMYLCASSLVAGNEQFFGPGTRLTVL.

The CDR3 loop is CASSSGQGFNEKLFF. The DNA for the CDR3 is TGTGCCAGCAGCTCGGGACAGGGCTTTAATGAAAAACTGTTTTTT. This chain uses TRBV21-1 with TRBJ1-4; the table's D call, TRBD1, was not checked against the DNA. TRBV21-1 is a known pseudogene. CDR3 length: 15 amino acids.

V usage is TRBV2 and J usage is TRBJ2-7; tentatively, D is TRBD1 (5 bases). This CDR3 has 15 amino acids. Deletions cut 8 bases from V and 0 bases from J, with 17 bases between. The V gene's germline CDR1 is SNHLY and CDR2 FYNNEI. The CDR3: CASYIVGLPSYEQYF. CDR3 sequence (DNA): TGTGCCAGCTACATCGTGGGGCTACCCTCCTACGAGCAGTACTTC.

The chain recombines TRBV6-6 with TRBJ2-1; 8 nucleotides line up with TRBD2. Germline assignment: CDR1 MNHNY and CDR2 SVGAGI (reference sequence). The J segment lost 7 bases and the V segment lost 8 bases, leaving 13 bases of the junction unmatched. The CDR3 has 15 residues. CDR3 sequence (DNA): TGTGCCAGCGGGTTTGCACTAGCGGCGGGGAATGAGCAGTTCTTC. Translation gives CASGFALAAGNEQFF.

The genes are TRBV7-2 and TRBJ1-2; D is perhaps TRBD1 (5 bases). Looked up from germline, CDR1 is SGHTA and CDR2 is FQGNSA. The CDR3 contains 16 residues. V was shortened by 5 bases and J by 4 bases, with 20 bases between the two germline ends. This chain's CDR3 is CASSETGTRSGYGYTF. The CDR3 nucleotides read TGTGCCAGCAGCGAAACCGGGACTCGGAGTGGCTATGGCTACACCTTC.

The chain combines TRBV7-8 with TRBJ1-1; D is uncertain. V was clipped by 5 bases and J by 1 base, with 11 bases between them. Germline V lookup: CDR1 SGHVS, CDR2 FQNEAQ. The CDR3 has 14 amino acids. The CDR3 DNA sequence: TGTGCCAGCAGCCCCCGATACGGGAACACTGAAGCTTTCTTT. Its translation: CASSPRYGNTEAFF.

This chain joins TRBV5-6 and TRBJ2-1, with D perhaps TRBD2 (6 bases). From germline, CDR1 is SGHDT and CDR2 YYEEEE. V was clipped by 4 bases and J by 6 bases, with 11 bases between them. This CDR3 is built from 13 residues. CDR3 sequence (DNA): TGTGCCAGCAGCGGTTTCGGGGGCAATGAGCAGTTCTTC. Its protein product is CASSGFGGNEQFF.

The rearrangement uses TRBV4-1 and TRBJ1-3, with D possibly being TRBD1 (5 bases). This CDR3 is 18 amino acids long. CDR1 and CDR2 from the germline V gene are MGHRA and YSYEKL. V lost 1 base to trimming and J lost 4 bases, with 20 bases between them. The CDR3 sequence: CASSQVWWAGRGGNTIYF. DNA of the CDR3: TGCGCCAGCAGCCAAGTGTGGTGGGCAGGGCGCGGGGGAAACACCATATATTTT.

The chain couples TRBV28 to TRBJ2-3; TRBD2 matches at 7 bases. Per the germline V gene, CDR1 is MDHEN and CDR2 is SYDVKM. The CDR3 extends over 15 amino acids. After removal of 5 bases from V and 5 bases from J, the junction contained 10 bases not matched to a gene. DNA for the CDR3: TGTGCCAGCAGTCAGACCGCGGGAGTTGTAGATACGCAGTATTTT. Its translation is CASSQTAGVVDTQYF.

The chain is built from TRBV7-9 and TRBJ2-1; 9 bases are shared with TRBD1. Germline V gene lookup returns CDR1 SEHNR and CDR2 FQNEAQ (reference sequence). V dropped 1 base and J dropped 7; count of bases not matched to a gene: 5. The CDR3 has 15 amino acids. The chain's CDR3 is CASSLGGQGINEQFF. In nucleotides, the CDR3 is TGTGCCAGCAGCTTAGGGGGACAGGGTATTAATGAGCAGTTCTTC.

J is TRBJ1-1 and V is TRBV5-5; 8 bases agree with TRBD1. This CDR3 region has 16 residues. Germline CDR1 and CDR2: SGHKS and YYEKEE (reference sequence). Germline trimming cut 0 bases from V and 4 bases from J; bases unmatched to any gene: 8. The CDR3 DNA is TGTGCCAGCAGCTTGGCTGGGACAGGTGGAGGCACTGAAGCTTTCTTT. It encodes CASSLAGTGGGTEAFF. The full variable domain, rest sourced from reference TRBV5-5 and TRBJ1-1, is DAGVTQSPTHLIKTRGQQVTLRCSPISGHKSVSWYQQVLGQGPQFIFQYYEKEERGRGNFPDRFSARQFPNYSSELNVNALLLGDSALYLCASSLAGTGGGTEAFFGQGTRLTVV.

The rearrangement uses TRBV2 and TRBJ1-2, with D maybe TRBD1 (5 bases). Looked up from germline, CDR1 is SNHLY and CDR2 is FYNNEI. This CDR3 is built from 13 residues. Trimming pared 6 bases from V and 4 bases from J, leaving 12 bases between. Here the CDR3 reads CASRQGPTYGYTF. The DNA for the CDR3 is TGTGCCAGCAGGCAGGGACCGACCTATGGCTACACCTTC. Variable domain in full (rest from reference TRBV2 and TRBJ1-2): EPEVTQTPSHQVTQMGQEVILRCVPISNHLYFYWYRQILGQKVEFLVSFYNNEISEKSEIFDDQFSVERPDGSNFTLKIRSTKLEDSAMYFCASRQGPTYGYTFGSGTRLTVV.

The rearrangement joins TRBV2 to TRBJ1-2; TRBD1 aligns across 9 bases. After removal of 6 bases from V and 3 bases from J, the junction contained 2 bases not matched to a gene. The CDR3 has 13 residues. The germline CDR1 and CDR2 sequences are SNHLY and FYNNEI. DNA of the CDR3: TGTGCCAGCAGGGGGGACAGGGACTATGGCTACACCTTC. The encoded protein is CASRGDRDYGYTF. The whole variable domain, remainder taken from reference TRBV2 and TRBJ1-2, is EPEVTQTPSHQVTQMGQEVILRCVPISNHLYFYWYRQILGQKVEFLVSFYNNEISEKSEIFDDQFSVERPDGSNFTLKIRSTKLEDSAMYFCASRGDRDYGYTFGSGTRLTVV.

This chain connects TRBV9 to TRBJ2-7, with 9 bases fitting TRBD2. This CDR3 has 15 amino acids. The V gene end was trimmed by 0 bases and the J gene end by 5 bases; junction bases not matched to a gene: 6. Germline V CDR1 and CDR2: SGDLS, YYNGEE. The CDR3 DNA is TGTGCCAGCAGCGTAGGGGCTAGCGGGACCCACGAGCAGTACTTC. This encodes CASSVGASGTHEQYF.

The V gene is TRBV5-1, the J gene TRBJ1-2; D is unclear. Germline lookup yields CDR1 SGHRS and CDR2 YFSETQ. The CDR3 covers 14 residues. The germline V and J ends were trimmed by 4 bases and 3 bases, with 13 bases remaining between them. CDR3 in amino acids: CASSVEGSHYGYTF. DNA of the CDR3: TGCGCCAGCAGCGTGGAGGGTTCACACTATGGCTACACCTTC.

The CDR3 nucleotides read TGTGCCAGCTCAGGTCTAGCTACCTACAATGAGCAGTTCTTC. Protein: CASSGLATYNEQFF. The J gene is TRBJ2-1, the V gene TRBV18, with a tentative D call TRBD2 (5 bases). The CDR3 consists of 14 residues. From germline, CDR1 is KGHSH and CDR2 LQKENI. V was pared by 5 bases and J by 2 bases, with 10 bases between.

The V and J genes are TRBV28 and TRBJ2-5, with D maybe TRBD2 (5 bases). Matching the DNA end better, TRBJ2-7 makes the J call doubtful. There are 16 residues in the CDR3. Germline CDR1 and CDR2: MDHEN and SYDVKM. Here the CDR3 reads CASSLALRTYSYEQYF. The DNA for the CDR3 is TGTGCCAGCAGTTTAGCCCTCCGGACTTACTCCTACGAGCAGTACTTC.

The chain is built from TRBV28 and TRBJ1-5; D is unresolved. The length of the CDR3 is 13 residues. Trimming left V 1 base short and J 6 bases short, with 7 bases between. Germline-derived CDR1 and CDR2 are MDHEN and SYDVKM. The CDR3 nucleotides read TGTGCCAGCAGTTTATATAAAGGTCAGCCCCAGCATTTT. This codes for CASSLYKGQPQHF. Complete variable domain (other parts from reference TRBV28 and TRBJ1-5): DVKVTQSSRYLVKRTGEKVFLECVQDMDHENMFWYRQDPGLGLRLIYFSYDVKMKEKGDIPEGYSVSREKKERFSLILESASTNQTSMYLCASSLYKGQPQHFGDGTRLSIL.

This clone was recorded a few times. The genes are TRBV30 and TRBJ2-7, with 7 positions matching TRBD1. V gave up 3 bases and J gave up 2 bases; unmatched junction bases: 19. This CDR3 has 18 amino acids. Germline V gene lookup returns CDR1 GTSNPN and CDR2 SVGIG (reference sequence). CDR3 sequence: CAWRRPPPSGTATYEQYF. The DNA of the CDR3 is TGTGCCTGGAGACGCCCCCCGCCCTCCGGGACAGCCACCTACGAGCAGTACTTC.

This rearrangement joins TRBV28 to TRBJ2-5, with 10 bases identical to TRBD2. In germline, CDR1 is MDHEN, CDR2 SYDVKM. The CDR3 length is 15 residues. The junction had 6 bases not matched to a gene; V was cut back by 3 bases and J by 5 bases. In DNA form, the CDR3 reads TGTGCCAGCAGTTTGAGCGGGGGGGCCGGTGAGACCCAGTACTTC. This codes for CASSLSGGAGETQYF.

The chain couples TRBV7-2 to TRBJ1-2; no reliable D call. V gave up 4 bases and J gave up 5 bases, with 8 bases separating them. Per germline, CDR1 SGHTA and CDR2 FQGNSA. The CDR3 sequence is 12 residues long. Written as DNA, the CDR3 is TGTGCCAGCAGCTCGAGGGTGTATGGCTACACCTTC. It yields the protein CASSSRVYGYTF.

This rearrangement joins TRBV4-3 to TRBJ2-4; 7 nucleotides line up with TRBD1. CDR3 length: 21 residues. With V trimmed by 0 bases and J by 4 bases, 21 bases remained unmatched. Germline CDR1 is LGHNA and CDR2 is YSLEER. The CDR3 coding sequence is TGCGCCAGCAGCCAAGATCCCCACAGGGGACCGATTACCCCAAGAAAAAACATTCAGTACTTC. Protein product: CASSQDPHRGPITPRKNIQYF.

CDR3 residues: CASSFTDQETQYF. As DNA, the CDR3 is TGTGCCAGCAGTTTTACAGACCAAGAGACCCAGTACTTC. The chain links TRBV28 to TRBJ2-5; D is unresolved. The CDR3 is made up of 13 amino acids. The germline gives CDR1 MDHEN, CDR2 SYDVKM. V was pared by 3 bases and J by 0 bases, with 5 bases between. Full variable domain (outside the CDR3, taken from reference TRBV28 and TRBJ2-5): DVKVTQSSRYLVKRTGEKVFLECVQDMDHENMFWYRQDPGLGLRLIYFSYDVKMKEKGDIPEGYSVSREKKERFSLILESASTNQTSMYLCASSFTDQETQYFGPGTRLLVL.